The next 3 T cell receptor beta chains were all read from a single sample in a study of beta chain features in type 1 diabetes. Since all of the isolated RNA was reverse transcribed, expressed TCRB transcripts were what got sequenced. This table comes from immunoSEQ multiplex PCR, and its TCRdb copy is limited to in-frame clones, with some not included. This table holds about 160,000 clones, 9% found once. No cognate antigen is known for these TCRs. Notes on the study in general: Within each of all four CD4+ subsets, Type 1 diabetes patients had TCRB CDR3s that were moderately but significantly shorter.

The sequenced material came from central memory CD4+ T cells from blood. The origin of the receptors is a woman in her twenties or thirties with type 1 diabetes.

This clone was counted a few times. The rearrangement joins TRBV5-1 to TRBJ2-7, with a possible D match to TRBD2 (6 bases). Trimming took off 4 bases at V and 3 bases at J, with 11 bases between the two ends. The CDR3 is 13 amino acids. Germline CDR1 SGHRS, CDR2 YFSETQ. The CDR3 DNA is TGCGCCAGCAGCGTCTGGGGGGACTACGAGCAGTACTTC. Encoded protein: CASSVWGDYEQYF. Filled out from reference TRBV5-1 and TRBJ2-7, the complete variable domain reads KAGVTQTPRYLIKTRGQQVTLSCSPISGHRSVSWYQQTPGQGLQFLFEYFSETQRNKGNFPGRFSGRQFSNSRSEMNVSTLELGDSALYLCASSVWGDYEQYFGPGTRLTVT.

This clone was observed a handful of times. The chain recombines TRBV7-9 with TRBJ2-3, with D possibly TRBD1 on 6 matching bases. Germline lookup yields CDR1 SEHNR and CDR2 FQNEAQ (reference sequence). This CDR3 comprises 14 residues. The V end was cut by 5 bases, the J end by 2 bases, with 11 bases between. The CDR3 reads CASSPRGHTDTQYF. The CDR3 DNA sequence: TGTGCCAGCAGCCCCCGGGGACACACAGATACGCAGTATTTT.

This clone has only a few counts. The chain couples TRBV30 to TRBJ2-3; TRBD2 is a possible D gene (6 bases). Germline V gene lookup returns CDR1 GTSNPN and CDR2 SVGIG (reference sequence). This CDR3 spans 13 amino acids. Trimming stripped 0 bases from V and 5 bases from J, with 9 bases between. In DNA, the CDR3 is TGTGCCTGGAGTGTTGGAGGGGAAGATACGCAGTATTTT. The encoded protein is CAWSVGGEDTQYF.